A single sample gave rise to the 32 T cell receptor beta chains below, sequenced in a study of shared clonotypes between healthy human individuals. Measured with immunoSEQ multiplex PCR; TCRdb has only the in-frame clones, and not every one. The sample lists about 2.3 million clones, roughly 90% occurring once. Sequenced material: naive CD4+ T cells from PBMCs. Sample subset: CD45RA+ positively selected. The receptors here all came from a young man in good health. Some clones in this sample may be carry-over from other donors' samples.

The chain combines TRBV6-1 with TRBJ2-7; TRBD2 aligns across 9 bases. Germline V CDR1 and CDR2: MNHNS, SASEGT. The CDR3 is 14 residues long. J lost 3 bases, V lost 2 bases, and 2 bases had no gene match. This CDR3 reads CASSESSGSYEQYF. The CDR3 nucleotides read TGTGCCAGCAGTGAAAGTAGCGGGAGCTACGAGCAGTACTTC.

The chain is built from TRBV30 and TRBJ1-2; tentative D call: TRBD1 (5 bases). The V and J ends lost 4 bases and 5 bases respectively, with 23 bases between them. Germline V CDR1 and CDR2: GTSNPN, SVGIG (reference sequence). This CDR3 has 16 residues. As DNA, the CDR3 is TGTGCCTGGATGAGGGGCTTTTCGAGCCGCCGTTATGGCTACACCTTC. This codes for CAWMRGFSSRRYGYTF.

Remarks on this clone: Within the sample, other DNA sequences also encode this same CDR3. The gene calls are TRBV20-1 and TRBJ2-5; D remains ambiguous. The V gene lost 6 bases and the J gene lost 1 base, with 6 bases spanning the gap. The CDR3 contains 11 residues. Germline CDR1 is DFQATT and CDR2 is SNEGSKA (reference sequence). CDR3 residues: CSAGFQETQYF. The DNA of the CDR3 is TGCAGTGCCGGGTTCCAAGAGACCCAGTACTTC.

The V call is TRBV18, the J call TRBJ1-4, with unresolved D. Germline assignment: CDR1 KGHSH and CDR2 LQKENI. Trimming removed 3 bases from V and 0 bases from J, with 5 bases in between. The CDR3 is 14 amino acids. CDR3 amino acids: CASSPKTTNEKLFF. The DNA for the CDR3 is TGTGCCAGCTCACCCAAGACAACTAATGAAAAACTGTTTTTT.

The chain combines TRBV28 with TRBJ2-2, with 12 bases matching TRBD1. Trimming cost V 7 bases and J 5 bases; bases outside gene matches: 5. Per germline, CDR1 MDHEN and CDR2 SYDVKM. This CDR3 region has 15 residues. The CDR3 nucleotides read TGTGCCAGCACGGGACAGGGGGCGAGAACCGGGGAGCTGTTTTTT. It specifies CASTGQGARTGELFF.

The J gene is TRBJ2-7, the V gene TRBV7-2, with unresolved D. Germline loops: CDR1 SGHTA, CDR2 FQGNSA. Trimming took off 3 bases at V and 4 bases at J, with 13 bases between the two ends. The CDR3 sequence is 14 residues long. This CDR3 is CASSFGSPEYEQYF. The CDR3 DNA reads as TGTGCCAGCAGCTTCGGTTCGCCAGAATACGAGCAGTACTTC.

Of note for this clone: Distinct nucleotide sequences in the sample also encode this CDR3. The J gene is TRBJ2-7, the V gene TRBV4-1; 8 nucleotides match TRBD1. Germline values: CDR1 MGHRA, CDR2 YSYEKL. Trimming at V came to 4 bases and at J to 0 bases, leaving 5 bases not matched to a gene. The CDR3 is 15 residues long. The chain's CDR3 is CASSPGQGPSYEQYF. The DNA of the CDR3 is TGCGCCAGCAGCCCTGGACAGGGCCCCTCCTACGAGCAGTACTTC.

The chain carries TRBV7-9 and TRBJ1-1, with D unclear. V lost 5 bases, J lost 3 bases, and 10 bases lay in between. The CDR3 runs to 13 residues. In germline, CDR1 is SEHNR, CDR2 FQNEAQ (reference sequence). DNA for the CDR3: TGTGCCAGCAGCCCCCCCGGGGACACTGAAGCTTTCTTT. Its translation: CASSPPGDTEAFF.

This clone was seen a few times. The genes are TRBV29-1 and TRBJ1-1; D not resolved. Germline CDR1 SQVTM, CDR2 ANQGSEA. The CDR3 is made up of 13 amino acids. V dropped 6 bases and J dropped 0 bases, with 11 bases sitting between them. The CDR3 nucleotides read TGCAGCGTCAAGGGAACGGTGAACACTGAAGCTTTCTTT. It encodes CSVKGTVNTEAFF.

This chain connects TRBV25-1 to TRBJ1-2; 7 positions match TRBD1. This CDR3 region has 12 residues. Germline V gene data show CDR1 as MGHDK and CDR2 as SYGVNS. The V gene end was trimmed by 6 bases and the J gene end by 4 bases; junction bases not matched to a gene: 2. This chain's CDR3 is CASRGTVYGYTF. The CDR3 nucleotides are TGTGCCAGCAGGGGGACAGTCTATGGCTACACCTTC.

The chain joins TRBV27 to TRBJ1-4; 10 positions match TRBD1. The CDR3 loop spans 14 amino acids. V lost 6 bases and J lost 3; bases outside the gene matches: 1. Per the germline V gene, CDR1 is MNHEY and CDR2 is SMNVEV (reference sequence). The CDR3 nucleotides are TGTGCCAGCAGAGGGACAGGGGCTAATGAAAAACTGTTTTTT. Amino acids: CASRGTGANEKLFF.

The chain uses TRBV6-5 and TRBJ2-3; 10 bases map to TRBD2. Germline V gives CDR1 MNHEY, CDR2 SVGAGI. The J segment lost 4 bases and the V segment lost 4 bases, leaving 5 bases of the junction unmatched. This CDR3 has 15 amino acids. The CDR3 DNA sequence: TGTGCCAGCAGTTCACCTAGCGGGAGTTCAGATACGCAGTATTTT. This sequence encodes CASSSPSGSSDTQYF.

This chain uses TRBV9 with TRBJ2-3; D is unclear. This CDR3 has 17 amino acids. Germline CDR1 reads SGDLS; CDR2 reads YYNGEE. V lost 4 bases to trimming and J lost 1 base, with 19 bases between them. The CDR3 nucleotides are TGTGCCAGCAGCCTTCGGGCTGAGTTGGCGGGCACAGATACGCAGTATTTT. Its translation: CASSLRAELAGTDTQYF. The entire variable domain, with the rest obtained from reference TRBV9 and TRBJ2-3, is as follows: DSGVTQTPKHLITATGQRVTLRCSPRSGDLSVYWYQQSLDQGLQFLIQYYNGEERAKGNILERFSAQQFPDLHSELNLSSLELGDSALYFCASSLRAELAGTDTQYFGPGTRLTVL.

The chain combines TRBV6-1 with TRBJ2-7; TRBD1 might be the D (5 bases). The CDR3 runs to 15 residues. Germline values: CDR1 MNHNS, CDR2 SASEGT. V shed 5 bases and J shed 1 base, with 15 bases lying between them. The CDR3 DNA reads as TGTGCCAGCAGTTGGACACTGGGCGGATCCTACGAGCAGTACTTC. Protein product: CASSWTLGGSYEQYF.

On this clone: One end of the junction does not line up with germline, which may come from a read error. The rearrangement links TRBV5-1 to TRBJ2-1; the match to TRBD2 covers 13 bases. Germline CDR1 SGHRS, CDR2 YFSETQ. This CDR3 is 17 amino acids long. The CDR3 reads CASRLGLAGKSYNEQFF. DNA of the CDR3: TGCGCCAGCAGGTTGGGACTAGCGGGAAAATCCTACAATGAGCAGTTCTTC.

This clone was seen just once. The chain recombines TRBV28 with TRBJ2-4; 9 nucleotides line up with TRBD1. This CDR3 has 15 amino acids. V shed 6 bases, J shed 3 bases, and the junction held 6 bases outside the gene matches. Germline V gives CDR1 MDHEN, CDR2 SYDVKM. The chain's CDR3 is CASSVQGANKNIQYF. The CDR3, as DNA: TGTGCCAGCAGCGTACAGGGGGCCAACAAAAACATTCAGTACTTC. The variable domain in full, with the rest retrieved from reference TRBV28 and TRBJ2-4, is DVKVTQSSRYLVKRTGEKVFLECVQDMDHENMFWYRQDPGLGLRLIYFSYDVKMKEKGDIPEGYSVSREKKERFSLILESASTNQTSMYLCASSVQGANKNIQYFGAGTRLSVL.

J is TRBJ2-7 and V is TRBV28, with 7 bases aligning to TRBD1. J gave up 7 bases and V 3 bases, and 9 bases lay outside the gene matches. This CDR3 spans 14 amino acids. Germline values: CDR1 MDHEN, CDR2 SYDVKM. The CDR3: CASSFWTGEREQYF. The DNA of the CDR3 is TGTGCCAGCAGTTTCTGGACAGGAGAAAGGGAGCAGTACTTC.

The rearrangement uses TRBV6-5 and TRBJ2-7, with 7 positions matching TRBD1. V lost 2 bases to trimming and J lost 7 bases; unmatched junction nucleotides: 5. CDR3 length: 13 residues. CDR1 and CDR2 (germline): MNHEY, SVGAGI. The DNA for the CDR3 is TGTGCCAGCAGTTACGTGGCAGGGGGTGAGCAGTACTTC. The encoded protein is CASSYVAGGEQYF.

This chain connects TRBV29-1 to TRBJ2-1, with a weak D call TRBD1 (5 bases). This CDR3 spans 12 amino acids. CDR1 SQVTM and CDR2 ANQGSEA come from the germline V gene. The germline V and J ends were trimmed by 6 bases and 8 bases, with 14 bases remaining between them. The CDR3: CSVIHPGYEQFF. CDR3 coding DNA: TGCAGCGTCATACACCCAGGGTATGAGCAGTTCTTC.

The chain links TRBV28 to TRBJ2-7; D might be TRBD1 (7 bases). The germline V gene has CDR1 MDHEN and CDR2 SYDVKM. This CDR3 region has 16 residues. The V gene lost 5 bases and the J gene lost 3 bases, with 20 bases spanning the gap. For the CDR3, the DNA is TGTGCCAGCAGTCAGGGCGGGGCAGGGGGACTCTACGAGCAGTACTTC. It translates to CASSQGGAGGLYEQYF.

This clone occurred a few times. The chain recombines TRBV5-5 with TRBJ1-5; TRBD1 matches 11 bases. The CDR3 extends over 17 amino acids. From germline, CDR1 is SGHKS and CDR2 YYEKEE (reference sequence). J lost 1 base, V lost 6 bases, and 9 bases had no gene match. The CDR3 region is CASNTGQGGESNQPQHF. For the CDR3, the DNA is TGTGCCAGCAACACGGGACAGGGGGGAGAGAGCAATCAGCCCCAGCATTTT.

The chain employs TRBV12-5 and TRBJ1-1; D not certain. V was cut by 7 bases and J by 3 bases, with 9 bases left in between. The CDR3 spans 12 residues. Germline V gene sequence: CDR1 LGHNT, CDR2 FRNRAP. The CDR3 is CASAQFDTEAFF. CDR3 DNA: TGTGCTAGTGCCCAATTCGACACTGAAGCTTTCTTT.

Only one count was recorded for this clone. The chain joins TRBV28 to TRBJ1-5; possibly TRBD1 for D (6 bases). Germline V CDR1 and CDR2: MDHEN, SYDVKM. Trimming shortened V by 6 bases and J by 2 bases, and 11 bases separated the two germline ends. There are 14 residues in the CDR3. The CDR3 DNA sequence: TGTGCCAGCAGACGACCAGGGGGCAATCAGCCCCAGCATTTT. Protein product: CASRRPGGNQPQHF.

This CDR3 reads CASTPNRRGIYQPQHF. CDR3 nucleotides: TGTGCCAGTACCCCCAATCGTAGGGGTATATATCAGCCCCAGCATTTT. V is TRBV19 and J is TRBJ1-5; D possibly corresponds to TRBD1 (5 bases). Trimming stripped 7 bases from V and 5 bases from J, with 21 bases between. The CDR3 has 16 residues. Germline assignment: CDR1 LNHDA and CDR2 SQIVND (reference sequence).

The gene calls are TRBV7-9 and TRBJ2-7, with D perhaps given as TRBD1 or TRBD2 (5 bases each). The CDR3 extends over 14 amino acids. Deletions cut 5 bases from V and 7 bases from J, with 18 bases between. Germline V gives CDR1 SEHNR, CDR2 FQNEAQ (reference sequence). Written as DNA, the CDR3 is TGTGCCAGCAGCCAAATGGGCATGGGACGTGAGCAGTACTTC. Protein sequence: CASSQMGMGREQYF.

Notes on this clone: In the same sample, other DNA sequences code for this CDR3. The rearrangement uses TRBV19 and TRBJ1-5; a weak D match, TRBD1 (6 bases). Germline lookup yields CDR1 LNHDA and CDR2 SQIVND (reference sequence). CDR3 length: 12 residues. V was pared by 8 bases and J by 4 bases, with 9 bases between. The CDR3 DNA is TGTGCCAGTCGGCAGGGGAATCAGCCCCAGCATTTT. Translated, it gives CASRQGNQPQHF.

The CDR3 coding sequence is TGTGCCAGCAGCGTCCCGTTTAGGGGGGTGTCTTACAATGAGCAGTTCTTC. Its translation: CASSVPFRGVSYNEQFF. The chain couples TRBV11-2 to TRBJ2-1, with D perhaps given as TRBD1 or TRBD2 (6 bases each). This CDR3 contains 17 residues. Germline CDR1 and CDR2: SGHAT and FQNNGV. V was cut by 5 bases and J by 4 bases, with 21 bases left in between.

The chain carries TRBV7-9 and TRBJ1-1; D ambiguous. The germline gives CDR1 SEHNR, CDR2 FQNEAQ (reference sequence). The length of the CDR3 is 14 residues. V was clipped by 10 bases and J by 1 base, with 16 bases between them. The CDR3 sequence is CANAHLGGNTEAFF. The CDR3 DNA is TGTGCCAACGCGCACCTGGGAGGGAACACTGAAGCTTTCTTT. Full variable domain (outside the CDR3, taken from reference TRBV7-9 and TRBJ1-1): DTGVSQNPRHKITKRGQNVTFRCDPISEHNRLYWYRQTLGQGPEFLTYFQNEAQLEKSRLLSDRFSAERPKGSFSTLEIQRTEQGDSAMYLCANAHLGGNTEAFFGQGTRLTVV.

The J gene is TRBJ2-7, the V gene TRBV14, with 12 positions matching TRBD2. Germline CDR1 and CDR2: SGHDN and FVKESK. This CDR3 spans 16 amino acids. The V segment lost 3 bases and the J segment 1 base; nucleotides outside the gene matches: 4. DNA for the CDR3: TGTGCCAGCAGCCACTGGACTAGCGGGAATTCCTACGAGCAGTACTTC. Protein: CASSHWTSGNSYEQYF.

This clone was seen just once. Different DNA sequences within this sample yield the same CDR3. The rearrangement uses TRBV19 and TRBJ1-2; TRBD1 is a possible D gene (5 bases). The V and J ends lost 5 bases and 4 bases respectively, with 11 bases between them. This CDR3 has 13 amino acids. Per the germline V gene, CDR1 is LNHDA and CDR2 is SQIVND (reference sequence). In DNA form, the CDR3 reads TGTGCCAGTAGTGAGCAGGGAACCTATGGCTACACCTTC. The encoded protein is CASSEQGTYGYTF.

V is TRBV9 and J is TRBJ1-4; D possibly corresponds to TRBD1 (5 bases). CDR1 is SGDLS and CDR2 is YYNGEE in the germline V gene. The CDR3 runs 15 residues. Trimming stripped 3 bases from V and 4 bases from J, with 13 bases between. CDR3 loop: CASSAQVGLNEKLFF. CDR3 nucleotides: TGTGCCAGCAGCGCCCAAGTGGGACTTAATGAAAAACTGTTTTTT.

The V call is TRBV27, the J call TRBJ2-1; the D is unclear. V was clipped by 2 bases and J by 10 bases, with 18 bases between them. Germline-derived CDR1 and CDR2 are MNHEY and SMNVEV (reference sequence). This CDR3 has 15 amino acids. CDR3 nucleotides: TGTGCCAGCAGTTTAGCTAGAACTTATTCTCGGGAGCAGTTCTTC. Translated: CASSLARTYSREQFF.